This T cell receptor (beta chain) emerged from a study of radiotherapy plus CTLA-4 blockade in lung cancer. Looking at the study overall: Objective responses emerged in 15% to 20% of patients, and around 29% attained disease control.

With ipilimumab providing CTLA-4 blockade, focal radiation was administered to patients who had chemo-refractory metastatic non-small-cell lung cancer. This clone was detected a few times. Its cognate antigen is unknown. The length of the CDR3 is 14 residues. The V and J ends lost 4 bases and 7 bases, in that order; junction bases with no gene match: 8. Germline CDR1 and CDR2: MNHNY and SVGAGI (reference sequence). Sequenced by immunoSEQ multiplex PCR; TCRdb stores in-frame clones only, minus some. This sample has 40,000 to 45,000 clones, with roughly three quarters found just once. Study results and caveats: Early clonal dynamics of blood T cells, together with interferon-beta, were reported as the best response predictor. The study found tumor-derived TCR clones expanded in blood after radiotherapy plus ipilimumab.

The J gene is TRBJ2-7, the V gene TRBV6-6; 9 positions match TRBD1. This TCR came from a human donor with non-small cell lung cancer whose response to radiotherapy plus ipilimumab could not be evaluated. The material was peripheral blood, obtained from a patient treated with radiotherapy plus ipilimumab. The CDR3 nucleotides read TGTGCCAGCAGTTCCTTGACAGGGGGGAATGAGCAGTACTTC. The encoded protein is CASSSLTGGNEQYF.